One T cell receptor (beta chain) is described in this entry. The sample originates from a study of blood T cells in healthy people across ages. Study details: Using template switching, researchers captured about one barcoded beta molecule for each two T cells.

Using a J-beta primer mix together with a sample-barcoded 5' primer, a second PCR was run for about 6 to 12 cycles. A single record per CDR3 protein comes from TCRdb applying MiXCR to the 5' RACE reads. The sample carries some 780,000 distinct CDR3 sequences, about 56% recorded once. Per germline, CDR1 MNHNS and CDR2 SASEGT. The CDR3 is made up of 12 amino acids. V was cut by 3 bases and J by 0 bases, with 3 bases left in between. This sequence was found in a man in his forties or fifties in good health. The sample consisted of blood. The rearrangement uses TRBV6-1 and TRBJ2-7; D ambiguous. CDR3 in amino acids: CASSDVSYEQYF. The DNA of the CDR3 is TGTGCCAGCAGTGATGTCTCCTACGAGCAGTACTTC.